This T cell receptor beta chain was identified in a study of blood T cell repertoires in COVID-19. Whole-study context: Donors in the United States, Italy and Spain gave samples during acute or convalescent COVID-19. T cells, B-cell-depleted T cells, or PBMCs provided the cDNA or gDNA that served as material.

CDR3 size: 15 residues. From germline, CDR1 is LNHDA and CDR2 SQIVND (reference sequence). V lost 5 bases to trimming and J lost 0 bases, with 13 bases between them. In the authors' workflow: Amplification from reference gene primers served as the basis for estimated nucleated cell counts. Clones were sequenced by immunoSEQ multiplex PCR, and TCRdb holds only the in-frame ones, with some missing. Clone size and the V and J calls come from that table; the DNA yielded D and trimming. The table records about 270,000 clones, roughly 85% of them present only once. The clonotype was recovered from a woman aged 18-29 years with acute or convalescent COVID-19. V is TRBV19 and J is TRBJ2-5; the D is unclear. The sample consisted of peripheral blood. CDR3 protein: CASSPSPAYQETQYF. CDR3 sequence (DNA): TGTGCCAGTAGTCCCAGCCCAGCGTACCAAGAGACCCAGTACTTC.